The rows below give T cell receptor beta chains drawn from one sample of a study of regulatory T cells in long-lasting Graves disease. One entry per CDR3 protein results from TCRdb running MiXCR on the multiplex PCR reads. This table has about 540,000 distinct CDR3 sequences, 13% appearing once. These sequences were also reported in another study, on T cells in Graves' hyperthyroidism and ophthalmopathy.

Source: peripheral blood mononuclear cells (PBMCs), taken at new diagnosis, from a patient treated with antithyroid drugs. These receptors were collected from a man under 40 with Graves disease. Each CDR3 is given with its conserved first and last residue. D genes are given only for firm matches. The size field is filled for only some rows; it gives once, few, many or a size class.

j_gene	d_gene	v_gene	abundance	CDR3aa	CDR3nt
TRBJ1-4	NA	TRBV12-3/TRBV12-4	many	CASSLGRATNEKLFF	TGTGCCAGCAGCTTAGGTAGAGCAACTAATGAAAAACTGTTTTTT
TRBJ1-2	TRBD1	TRBV11-2	many	CASSLTTGGNYGYTF	TGTGCCAGCAGCCTAACGACAGGGGGCAACTATGGCTACACCTTC
TRBJ2-1	TRBD2	TRBV24-1	few	CATSDSGTRGRDDEQFF	TGTGCCACCAGTGACTCTGGGACTAGGGGAAGGGATGATGAGCAGTTCTTC
TRBJ2-3	NA	TRBV29-1	many	CSVTPRSLADTQYF	TGCAGCGTTACCCCAAGGAGCCTTGCAGATACGCAGTATTTT
TRBJ2-1	TRBD2	TRBV20-1	many	CSAPGLAEPSEQFF	TGCAGTGCACCGGGACTAGCTGAGCCAAGCGAGCAGTTCTTC
TRBJ2-7	NA	TRBV20-1	NA	CSATGYRLYEQYF	TGCAGTGCTACGGGATATAGACTCTACGAGCAGTACTTC
TRBJ2-2	NA	TRBV4-1	few	CASSPRGGRELFF	TGCGCCAGCAGCCCACGCGGGGGCAGGGAGCTGTTTTTT
TRBJ1-4	TRBD1	TRBV18	NA	CASSPSLPGGGKLFF	TGTGCCAGCTCTCCTTCACTTCCAGGGGGCGGAAAACTGTTTTTT
TRBJ2-7	NA	TRBV27	many	CASSGRRGFYEQYF	TGTGCCAGCAGTGGCAGAAGGGGTTTCTACGAGCAGTACTTC
TRBJ1-6	NA	TRBV6-1	NA	CASSPLRDIRRGSPLHF	TGTGCCAGCAGTCCCCTCCGGGACATAAGAAGGGGTTCACCCCTCCACTTT
TRBJ1-2	NA	TRBV29-1	NA	CSVGPSGYGYTF	TGCAGCGTTGGCCCCTCAGGCTATGGCTACACCTTC